This TCR beta chain was retrieved from a study of lung T cells in sarcoidosis with Löfgren's syndrome. Whole-study context: Sarcoidosis features CD4+ T cell accumulation in bronchoalveolar lavage fluid. Repertoire analyses centered on Löfgren's syndrome patients.

This clonotype occurred many times. Its specificity is unknown. Study observations and caveats: Shared TRAV12-1 and TRBV2 CDR3 motifs were reported across several patients. Versus controls, Löfgren's syndrome patients reportedly showed TRAV12-1 and TRBV2 as most expanded.

CDR1 is LGHNA, CDR2 YNFKEQ, per germline. The CDR3 has 16 residues. Trimming removed 0 bases from V and 1 base from J; junction bases left unmatched: 4. Each CDR3 protein gets one entry after TCRdb re-called the reads with MiXCR. The table includes fewer than 25,000 distinct CDR3 sequences, roughly a fifth detected once. The chain uses TRBV4-2 and TRBJ2-3; 7 nucleotides line up with TRBD2. The sequencing input was CD4+ T cells from bronchoalveolar lavage. The source is a human donor with sarcoidosis (Löfgren's syndrome or another form), or a control subject (not recorded which). The CDR3 sequence: CASSQDRAGGTDTQYF. The CDR3 DNA reads TGTGCCAGCAGCCAAGATCGCGCGGGAGGCACAGATACGCAGTATTTT.